The next 2 T cell receptor beta chains were all read from a single sample in a study of OX40 agonist ivuxolimab in advanced cancers. Libraries were prepared by immunoSEQ multiplex PCR; TCRdb keeps only in-frame clonotypes and omits some of them. In the table there are about 47,000 clones, 87% of which are singletons. Material: CD4+ or CD8+ T cells sorted from blood, obtained in a trial of the OX40 agonist ivuxolimab. The receptors stem from an adult with an advanced solid tumor such as melanoma, head and neck, liver or kidney cancer.

V and J are TRBV14 and TRBJ2-1; the match to TRBD2 covers 16 bases. Losses at the gene ends were 4 bases for V and 12 bases for J; bases not matched to a gene: 9. Germline V CDR1 and CDR2: SGHDN, FVKESK. CDR3 size: 16 residues. The CDR3 bases are TGTGCCAGCAGCCCCACCGGGACTAGCGGGAGGGTATGGCAGTTCTTC. It is translated as CASSPTGTSGRVWQFF.

V gene TRBV14 combines with J gene TRBJ2-1, with 8 bases that match TRBD2. V shed 6 bases and J 9 bases; nucleotides not matched to a gene: 10. The germline CDR1 and CDR2 sequences are SGHDN and FVKESK. This CDR3 has 14 residues. CDR3 DNA sequence: TGTGCCAGCAGGACGAGCGGGAGTCAGGGTGAGCAGTTCTTC. It codes for CASRTSGSQGEQFF.